This T cell receptor (gamma chain) was found in a study of gamma delta lymphoproliferative disorders and STAT genes. Study in general: The LymphoTrack Dx TCRG Assay amplified gamma chains from at least 50 ng of genomic DNA. Delta-chain libraries followed the EuroClonality-NGS standard operating procedure.

This clone counts as large. It is unclear where the CDR3 begins or ends on the DNA, so no DNA is shown, and the CDR3 is as TCRdb lists it. The length of the CDR3 is 19 amino acids, counting both ends. TCRdb reran clone calling via CATT on the multiplex PCR reads. The profile covers roughly 1,600 gamma-chain clones, with about 9.5% appearing a single time and around 36% taken by the ten largest. The receptor sequences were amplified from genomic DNA of peripheral blood mononuclear cells. The material sequenced was blood. The receptor was derived from a human donor in good health. The V gene is TRGV11, but the J gene lacks a call. TRGV11 is flagged as an ORF with uncertain function. CDR3 amino acids: CTTVPAGLVQVGSDWIKTF.